The next 9 T cell receptor beta chains were all read from a single sample in a study of blood T cells in healthy people across ages. A second PCR, run for 7 to 11 cycles, used a sample-barcoded 5' primer plus a J-beta primer mix. TCRdb processed the 5' RACE reads anew with MiXCR; each CDR3 protein has one entry. The profile covers about 1.4 million distinct CDR3 sequences, with roughly 59% appearing a single time and more than 6% taken by the ten largest. The sequencing sample was made of blood. The receptors originated from a man in his late teens or twenties in good health.

The chain uses TRBV4-1 and TRBJ2-1, with 10 positions matching TRBD2. The CDR3 length is 13 residues. J lost 10 bases, V lost 0 bases, and 0 bases had no gene match. CDR1 MGHRA and CDR2 YSYEKL come from the germline V gene. Written as DNA, the CDR3 is TGCGCCAGCAGCCAAGAAGCGGGAGGGGAGCAGTTCTTC. This encodes CASSQEAGGEQFF.

V usage is TRBV28 and J usage is TRBJ1-5; no firm D call. V was trimmed by 1 base and J by 7 bases, leaving 14 bases between them. Germline-derived CDR1 and CDR2 are MDHEN and SYDVKM. The CDR3 is 15 amino acids. Here the CDR3 DNA reads TGTGCCAGCAGTTTATTATCGGCTAGATGGCAGCCCCAGCATTTT. Its translation is CASSLLSARWQPQHF.

The gene calls are TRBV9 and TRBJ2-3; 11 bases match TRBD2. The J segment lost 5 bases and the V segment lost 2 bases, leaving 7 bases of the junction unmatched. CDR3 length equals 16 residues. The germline CDR1 and CDR2 sequences are SGDLS and YYNGEE. The CDR3 here is CASSVIAGGLGDTQYF. The CDR3 nucleotides read TGTGCCAGCAGCGTCATAGCGGGGGGGCTTGGAGATACGCAGTATTTT.

The rearrangement joins TRBV10-1 to TRBJ2-5; no clear D gene. The CDR3 is 13 amino acids. Trimming took off 4 bases at V and 3 bases at J, with 9 bases between the two ends. Germline loops: CDR1 WNHNN, CDR2 SYGVQD (reference sequence). The CDR3 bases are TGCGCCAGCAGTGCCACAGTAAAAGAGACCCAGTACTTC. As protein: CASSATVKETQYF.

This clonotype has a handful of counts. V usage is TRBV7-9 and J usage is TRBJ2-4; 9 positions match TRBD1. CDR3 length: 14 residues. V was clipped by 5 bases and J by 5 bases; unmatched bases: 4. Per the germline V gene, CDR1 is SEHNR and CDR2 is FQNEAQ (reference sequence). CDR3: CASSPWTGENIQYF. The CDR3 DNA follows: TGTGCCAGCAGCCCATGGACAGGGGAAAACATTCAGTACTTC.

This clonotype was seen a handful of times. The rearrangement links TRBV7-9 to TRBJ1-1; TRBD1 aligns across 7 bases. This CDR3 region has 14 residues. The junction had 4 bases not matched to a gene; V was cut back by 5 bases and J by 1 base. Germline V gene sequence: CDR1 SEHNR, CDR2 FQNEAQ (reference sequence). The CDR3 bases are TGTGCCAGCAGCCAGGCAGGGGGGAACACTGAAGCTTTCTTT. Protein product: CASSQAGGNTEAFF.

The V gene is TRBV6-5, the J gene TRBJ2-1, with D possibly being TRBD2 (5 bases). V dropped 11 bases and J dropped 1 base, with 9 bases sitting between them. Looked up from germline, CDR1 is MNHEY and CDR2 is SVGAGI. CDR3 length: 12 amino acids. The CDR3 sequence is CACSGSYNEQFF. CDR3 nucleotide sequence: TGTGCCTGTTCGGGGTCCTACAATGAGCAGTTCTTC.

This chain joins TRBV7-9 and TRBJ2-1; unclear D gene. CDR1 is SEHNR and CDR2 is FQNEAQ in the germline V gene (reference sequence). The CDR3 is 13 residues long. Trimming removed 3 bases at V and 8 bases at J, with 11 bases between. The CDR3 DNA is TGTGCCAGCAGCTTGGTGTACGGCGATGAGCAGTTCTTC. Translating it yields CASSLVYGDEQFF.

V usage is TRBV29-1 and J usage is TRBJ2-7; 10 nucleotides agree with TRBD1. The CDR3 extends over 14 amino acids. Trimming removed 7 bases from V and 7 bases from J; junction bases left unmatched: 13. Germline CDR1 SQVTM, CDR2 ANQGSEA. The CDR3 spells CSAQARDRGGEQYF. CDR3 coding DNA: TGCAGCGCCCAGGCTCGGGACAGGGGCGGGGAGCAGTACTTC.